The 30 T cell receptor beta chains below come from one sample, sequenced in a study of T cell responses to AZD1222 COVID-19 vaccine (dated by TCRdb to the early 2020s). The sample's time point label, decoded: about 28 days (+/-7) after the second vaccine dose. The sample's treatment or condition label, decoded: meningococcal conjugate vaccine given as trial control. Library preparation was by the immunoSEQ multiplex PCR assay. TCRdb obtained this table from immuneACCESS and retained in-frame rearrangements with V and J assigned. These tables miss some clones; where compared with another copy, unresolved V genes account for less than half of the shortfall, and the remainder is unexplained. The sample data list 150,000 to 200,000 clones, and 70% to 90% of these were observed just once. The ten most abundant clones make up 4% to 4.5% of the sample. The sample here was peripheral blood, taken 28 days after the second dose of the MenACWY control vaccine. Receptors were obtained from an adult who received the MenACWY meningococcal vaccine as a control.

The V and J genes are TRBV7-9 and TRBJ1-2, with 9 bases lining up with TRBD1. Germline V gives CDR1 SEHNR, CDR2 FQNEAQ (reference sequence). This CDR3 region has 15 residues. The V segment lost 0 bases and the J segment 4 bases; nucleotides outside the gene matches: 3. The CDR3 DNA sequence: TGTGCCAGCAGCTTAGCTGGGACAGGGCCCTATGGCTACACCTTC. Translated: CASSLAGTGPYGYTF. Drawing the rest from reference TRBV7-9 and TRBJ1-2, the complete variable domain is DTGVSQNPRHKITKRGQNVTFRCDPISEHNRLYWYRQTLGQGPEFLTYFQNEAQLEKSRLLSDRFSAERPKGSFSTLEIQRTEQGDSAMYLCASSLAGTGPYGYTFGSGTRLTVV.

This clone has just one count. The genes are TRBV6-1 and TRBJ1-2; perhaps TRBD1 as D (6 bases). There are 15 residues in the CDR3. Deletions cut 1 base from V and 4 bases from J, with 13 bases between. CDR1 is MNHNS, CDR2 SASEGT, per germline. DNA of the CDR3: TGTGCCAGCAGTGAAGTCCCAGGGGTTGGCTATGGCTACACCTTC. Its protein product is CASSEVPGVGYGYTF.

This chain connects TRBV15 to TRBJ2-3, with D unclear. CDR3 size: 17 residues. V was shortened by 0 bases and J by 2 bases, with 15 bases between the two germline ends. Germline loops: CDR1 LNHNV, CDR2 YYDKDF (reference sequence). CDR3 protein: CATSREDIDTTTDTQYF. The CDR3 DNA sequence: TGTGCCACCAGCAGAGAAGATATAGACACGACCACAGATACGCAGTATTTT.

The chain employs TRBV18 and TRBJ2-3, with a tentative D call TRBD1 (6 bases). CDR3 size: 13 residues. The germline V gene encodes CDR1 KGHSH and CDR2 LQKENI. Trimming took off 3 bases at V and 5 bases at J, with 9 bases between the two ends. The CDR3 region is CASSPQGRDTQYF. Here the CDR3 DNA reads TGTGCCAGCTCACCTCAGGGGAGAGATACGCAGTATTTT.

The chain couples TRBV24-1 to TRBJ1-5, with a possible D match to TRBD1 (6 bases). Germline assignment: CDR1 KGHDR and CDR2 SFDVKD. V gave up 10 bases and J gave up 3 bases, with 15 bases separating them. The CDR3 is made up of 14 amino acids. The CDR3 DNA reads as TGTGCCACGAGCACACAGGGAGCCAATCAGCCCCAGCATTTT. Amino acids: CATSTQGANQPQHF.

The chain carries TRBV7-8 and TRBJ1-6; D is ambiguous. The CDR3 has 13 amino acids. The germline gives CDR1 SGHVS, CDR2 FQNEAQ. Trimming left V 1 base short and J 8 bases short, with 6 bases between. The CDR3 nucleotides read TGTGCCAGCAGCTTAGTTCGGGATTCACCCCTCCACTTT. Translation: CASSLVRDSPLHF. Combining the CDR3 with reference TRBV7-8 and TRBJ1-6 gives the whole variable domain GAGVSQSPRYKVAKRGQDVALRCDPISGHVSLFWYQQALGQGPEFLTYFQNEAQLDKSGLPSDRFFAERPEGSVSTLKIQRTQQEDSAVYLCASSLVRDSPLHFGNGTRLTVT.

A single count supports this clone. The chain links TRBV28 to TRBJ2-2; 9 bases match TRBD1. Germline V lookup: CDR1 MDHEN, CDR2 SYDVKM. The CDR3 extends over 15 amino acids. V was pared by 4 bases and J by 3 bases, with 3 bases of the junction left unmatched. CDR3 loop: CASSWTGVDTGELFF. The DNA for the CDR3 is TGTGCCAGCAGTTGGACAGGGGTTGACACCGGGGAGCTGTTTTTT. The variable domain in full, completed from reference TRBV28 and TRBJ2-2, reads DVKVTQSSRYLVKRTGEKVFLECVQDMDHENMFWYRQDPGLGLRLIYFSYDVKMKEKGDIPEGYSVSREKKERFSLILESASTNQTSMYLCASSWTGVDTGELFFGEGSRLTVL.

The rearrangement uses TRBV21-1 and TRBJ2-4; the tabulated D call, TRBD2, remains unverified against the DNA. TRBV21-1 is termed a pseudogene. The CDR3 length is 16 residues. The CDR3: CASSSRHFWAKNIQYF. CDR3 in DNA: TGTGCCAGCAGCTCGCGGCACTTTTGGGCCAAAAACATTCAGTACTTC.

This rearrangement joins TRBV6-4 to TRBJ2-3, with a weak D call TRBD1 (6 bases). Deletions cut 3 bases from V and 3 bases from J, with 16 bases between. The CDR3 sequence is 16 residues long. In germline, CDR1 is MRHNA, CDR2 SNTAGT. The CDR3 loop reads CASSELGRGGTDTQYF. The CDR3 region has the DNA TGTGCCAGCAGTGAATTAGGCAGGGGTGGAACAGATACGCAGTATTTT.

The rearrangement links TRBV28 to TRBJ1-1; no clear D. The CDR3 is 12 amino acids. The V gene lost 2 bases and the J gene lost 12 bases, with 13 bases spanning the gap. Germline CDR1 reads MDHEN; CDR2 reads SYDVKM. This chain's CDR3 is CASSLGSGGTFF. The CDR3 nucleotides are TGTGCCAGCAGTTTAGGGTCCGGCGGTACTTTCTTT.

The J gene is TRBJ2-7, the V gene TRBV19; 8 bases map to TRBD2. CDR3 size: 18 residues. CDR1 and CDR2 from the germline V gene are LNHDA and SQIVND (reference sequence). Trimming took 3 bases from V and 3 from J; bases not matched to a gene: 16. CDR3 nucleotide sequence: TGTGCCAGTAGTATGGAATCGGGACGGGAGGGTAGTTTCTACGAGCAGTACTTC. Translating gives CASSMESGREGSFYEQYF.

The chain joins TRBV12-3 or TRBV12-4 to TRBJ1-6; D gene unclear. V was pared by 3 bases and J by 8 bases, with 5 bases between. The CDR3 runs 12 residues. This chain's CDR3 is CASSFSDSPLHF. The CDR3 DNA is TGTGCCAGCAGTTTTAGCGATTCACCCCTCCACTTT.

The CDR3 DNA reads as TGTGCCAGCAGCTTAACAGGGGGTTCCAACTATGGCTACACCTTC. It is translated as CASSLTGGSNYGYTF. The rearrangement uses TRBV7-8 and TRBJ1-2, with 8 bases fitting TRBD1. The CDR3 runs 15 residues. Unmatched junction bases numbered 4, after V lost 2 bases and J lost 2 bases. The germline V gene encodes CDR1 SGHVS and CDR2 FQNEAQ.

The chain combines TRBV11-2 with TRBJ2-1, with 7 bases aligning to TRBD2. J gave up 2 bases and V 2 bases, and 12 bases lay outside the gene matches. CDR3 size: 18 residues. Germline lookup yields CDR1 SGHAT and CDR2 FQNNGV. The CDR3, as DNA: TGTGCCAGCAGCTTATTTTGGGGGGGAGGATTGGCCTACAATGAGCAGTTCTTC. Its protein is CASSLFWGGGLAYNEQFF.

V is TRBV28 and J is TRBJ1-5, with TRBD1 as a possible D gene (5 bases). The CDR3 runs 17 residues. Germline lookup yields CDR1 MDHEN and CDR2 SYDVKM. Trimming cost V 5 bases and J 2 bases, with 19 bases left between them. The CDR3 region is CASSLRAGTGGNQPQHF. For the CDR3, the DNA is TGTGCCAGCAGTCTGAGGGCGGGAACAGGCGGCAATCAGCCCCAGCATTTT.

The chain recombines TRBV19 with TRBJ1-5; a weak D match, TRBD1 (5 bases). Germline CDR1 LNHDA, CDR2 SQIVND (reference sequence). CDR3 length equals 15 residues. V shed 5 bases and J shed 0 bases, with 11 bases lying between them. For the CDR3, the DNA is TGTGCCAGTAGTTCACGACAGTATAGCAATCAGCCCCAGCATTTT. Its protein product is CASSSRQYSNQPQHF.

The CDR3 reads CASSLSGGAGETQYF. The CDR3 region has the DNA TGTGCCAGCAGCCTCTCGGGGGGCGCGGGGGAGACCCAGTACTTC. The chain has TRBV28 and TRBJ2-5; TRBD2 might be the D (7 bases). Germline V gene lookup returns CDR1 MDHEN and CDR2 SYDVKM. The CDR3 is made up of 15 amino acids. The germline V and J ends were trimmed by 6 bases and 5 bases, with 19 bases remaining between them. Based on the CDR3 plus reference TRBV28 and TRBJ2-5, the full variable domain is DVKVTQSSRYLVKRTGEKVFLECVQDMDHENMFWYRQDPGLGLRLIYFSYDVKMKEKGDIPEGYSVSREKKERFSLILESASTNQTSMYLCASSLSGGAGETQYFGPGTRLLVL.

The V and J genes are TRBV19 and TRBJ1-5; D is uncertain. Trimming shortened V by 5 bases and J by 6 bases, and 20 bases separated the two germline ends. Germline assignment: CDR1 LNHDA and CDR2 SQIVND (reference sequence). This CDR3 is 16 amino acids long. CDR3 nucleotide sequence: TGTGCCAGTAGTTCCACACAGACCCCGCGGGGTCAGCCCCAGCATTTT. Translated, it gives CASSSTQTPRGQPQHF.

The genes are TRBV6-5 and TRBJ1-1; D uncertain. Trimming took 2 bases from V and 3 from J, leaving 4 bases between them. This CDR3 spans 12 amino acids. CDR1 is MNHEY and CDR2 is SVGAGI in the germline V gene. This CDR3 reads CASSYQYTEAFF. CDR3 coding DNA: TGTGCCAGCAGTTACCAGTACACTGAAGCTTTCTTT.

This clone occurred once. The chain has TRBV7-9 and TRBJ1-2; 8 bases map to TRBD1. In germline, CDR1 is SEHNR, CDR2 FQNEAQ (reference sequence). The CDR3 runs 15 residues. The trim removed 1 base at V and 4 bases at J, leaving 5 bases unmatched. The CDR3 DNA reads TGTGCCAGCAGCTTAGGTGGACAGGGTAGCTATGGCTACACCTTC. This gives the protein CASSLGGQGSYGYTF.

The V and J genes are TRBV9 and TRBJ2-5; D ambiguous. Deletions cut 3 bases from V and 1 base from J, with 4 bases between. Germline CDR1 reads SGDLS; CDR2 reads YYNGEE. The length of the CDR3 is 12 residues. Here the CDR3 reads CASSAFQETQYF. The DNA of the CDR3 is TGTGCCAGCAGCGCCTTCCAAGAGACCCAGTACTTC.

The CDR3 loop reads CASSLGPGSTETQYF. The CDR3 DNA reads as TGTGCCAGCAGCTTGGGCCCGGGCTCGACGGAGACCCAGTACTTC. This sequence joins TRBV5-5 and TRBJ2-5, with D hard to call. This CDR3 comprises 15 residues. From germline, CDR1 is SGHKS and CDR2 YYEKEE (reference sequence). With 0 bases removed from V and 5 bases from J, the gap between germline ends came to 14 bases.

The chain combines TRBV7-9 with TRBJ2-7; 8 bases are shared with TRBD1. This CDR3 contains 16 residues. V lost 8 bases and J lost 5; bases outside the gene matches: 17. CDR1 is SEHNR, CDR2 FQNEAQ, per germline (reference sequence). Here the CDR3 reads CASSHSGDRGIHEQYF. The CDR3 DNA is TGTGCCAGCTCCCACTCCGGCGACAGGGGAATCCACGAGCAGTACTTC. Drawing the rest from reference TRBV7-9 and TRBJ2-7, the complete variable domain is DTGVSQNPRHKITKRGQNVTFRCDPISEHNRLYWYRQTLGQGPEFLTYFQNEAQLEKSRLLSDRFSAERPKGSFSTLEIQRTEQGDSAMYLCASSHSGDRGIHEQYFGPGTRLTVT.

The genes are TRBV7-2 and TRBJ2-3, with D possibly being TRBD1 (6 bases). This CDR3 comprises 13 residues. Germline V gene lookup returns CDR1 SGHTA and CDR2 FQGNSA. Trimming took off 5 bases at V and 9 bases at J, with 15 bases between the two ends. CDR3: CASSPHYRETQYF. The CDR3 nucleotides read TGTGCCAGCAGCCCACACTACAGGGAAACGCAGTATTTT.

A single count supports this clone. J is TRBJ2-1 and V is TRBV7-9; the D gene is possibly TRBD1 (6 bases). Germline V lookup: CDR1 SEHNR, CDR2 FQNEAQ (reference sequence). V was trimmed by 5 bases and J by 2 bases, leaving 16 bases between them. This CDR3 contains 16 residues. Written as DNA, the CDR3 is TGTGCCAGCAGCCCTCAAACAGGGCCTACCTACAATGAGCAGTTCTTC. This sequence encodes CASSPQTGPTYNEQFF.

V and J are TRBV18 and TRBJ2-2; D gene ambiguous. Per germline, CDR1 KGHSH and CDR2 LQKENI. This CDR3 is 16 amino acids long. V gave up 0 bases and J gave up 1 base, with 9 bases separating them. The CDR3 is CASSPPSRVNTGELFF. The CDR3 nucleotides read TGTGCCAGCTCACCACCGAGCAGAGTGAACACCGGGGAGCTGTTTTTT.

The V gene is TRBV25-1, the J gene TRBJ2-3, with 9 bases lining up with TRBD2. Germline-derived CDR1 and CDR2 are MGHDK and SYGVNS. The V gene end was trimmed by 5 bases and the J gene end by 5 bases; junction bases not matched to a gene: 8. There are 15 residues in the CDR3. CDR3 nucleotides: TGTGCCAGCAGTCGGCTAGCGGGGCAACTAGATACGCAGTATTTT. Protein sequence: CASSRLAGQLDTQYF.

The chain employs TRBV19 and TRBJ2-7; D is perhaps TRBD1 or TRBD2 (5 bases each). Germline-derived CDR1 and CDR2 are LNHDA and SQIVND (reference sequence). The CDR3 is 18 residues long. V was clipped by 4 bases and J by 3 bases, with 25 bases between them. Here the CDR3 DNA reads TGTGCCAGTAGTACCAAAACTGGGACGTCAACCCATATCTACGAGCAGTACTTC. Amino acids: CASSTKTGTSTHIYEQYF.

The chain couples TRBV28 to TRBJ2-2; D is perhaps TRBD1 (6 bases). Germline V CDR1 and CDR2: MDHEN, SYDVKM. The CDR3 length is 16 residues. V lost 3 bases, J lost 3 bases, and 14 bases lay in between. CDR3 nucleotide sequence: TGTGCCAGCAGTTTTAGGGCAGGGGCCTACACCGGGGAGCTGTTTTTT. Its translation: CASSFRAGAYTGELFF.

The V and J genes are TRBV28 and TRBJ1-1, with TRBD1 identical over 7 bases. Germline V lookup: CDR1 MDHEN, CDR2 SYDVKM. The CDR3 has 12 amino acids. V dropped 6 bases and J dropped 13; count of bases not matched to a gene: 11. Here the CDR3 reads CASREQTGFGFF. CDR3 nucleotide sequence: TGTGCCAGCAGAGAACAGACAGGGTTTGGTTTCTTT.